The 3 T cell receptor beta chains below all came from one sample that was sequenced in a study of T cell responses to AZD1222 COVID-19 vaccine. Sequencing used immunoSEQ multiplex PCR; TCRdb keeps in-frame clones, though not all of them. This sample has 150,000 to 200,000 clones; about 88% occur once, and the top ten carry approximately 5.7%. Sequences were derived from peripheral blood, sampled on day 0 of AZD1222 vaccination. The source of these receptors is an adult in good health.

This rearrangement joins TRBV5-1 to TRBJ2-3, with a possible D match to TRBD2 (6 bases). V lost 0 bases and J lost 2, with 10 bases in between. Germline V gene data show CDR1 as SGHRS and CDR2 as YFSETQ. The CDR3 loop spans 15 amino acids. CDR3 nucleotide sequence: TGCGCCAGCAGCTTGGATGGCGGGAACACAGATACGCAGTATTTT. This translates into CASSLDGGNTDTQYF.

The chain employs TRBV5-4 and TRBJ2-7; 9 bases match TRBD1. Looked up from germline, CDR1 is SGHNT and CDR2 is YYREEE (reference sequence). The CDR3 is 13 amino acids. V lost 3 bases to trimming and J lost 6 bases; unmatched junction nucleotides: 4. CDR3 sequence reads: CASSWDRVTEQYF. In DNA, the CDR3 is TGTGCCAGCAGCTGGGACAGGGTCACCGAGCAGTACTTC.

This clone was seen a single time. V gene TRBV11-2 combines with J gene TRBJ2-7, with a weak D call TRBD1 (5 bases). Germline values: CDR1 SGHAT, CDR2 FQNNGV. The CDR3 runs to 16 residues. Trimming removed 0 bases at V and 0 bases at J, with 12 bases between. CDR3 region: CASSLDTWGFSYEQYF. CDR3 nucleotides: TGTGCCAGCAGCTTAGATACCTGGGGCTTCTCCTACGAGCAGTACTTC.